The rows below give T cell receptor beta chains drawn from one sample of a study of Graves' ophthalmopathy and Graves' hyperthyroidism. TCRdb reprocessed the multiplex PCR reads via MiXCR and lists one record per CDR3 protein. The sample consists of hundreds of thousands of distinct CDR3 sequences, over 20% of them appearing once. Sequencing was performed on peripheral blood. The receptors shown here come from a woman younger than 30 with stable Graves' hyperthyroidism. The CDR3 runs from the conserved cysteine through the conserved F or W. The D gene is left open where the match is weak. Only part of the rows carry a size: once, few, many, or a class if the clone is expanded.

TRBV20-1	many	.	TRBJ2-7	TGCAGTGCTAGAGAGCTGTCGGCGGGGACCTACGAGCAGTACTTC	CSARELSAGTYEQYF
TRBV12-3/TRBV12-4	many	TRBD1	TRBJ1-2	TGTGCCAGCAGTGCGACAGGGAACTATGGCTACACCTTC	CASSATGNYGYTF
TRBV30	many	.	TRBJ1-6	TGTGCCTGGAGCACAGGATCACCCCTCCACTTT	CAWSTGSPLHF
TRBV25-1	few	TRBD2	TRBJ2-7	TGTGCCAGCAGTGAACTAGCGGCTTACGAGCAGTACTTC	CASSELAAYEQYF
TRBV11-1	few	.	TRBJ2-3	TGTGCCAGCAGCTTAGTGGCGGGTCTGATCACAGATACGCAGTATTTT	CASSLVAGLITDTQYF
TRBV30	.	.	TRBJ1-1	TGTGCCTGGAGTGGGGCAGTCATGAACACTGAAGCTTTCTTT	CAWSGAVMNTEAFF
TRBV28	.	.	TRBJ1-1	TGTGCCAGCAGTTTAATAGGCGCGGGGACTGAAGCTTTCTTT	CASSLIGAGTEAFF
TRBV10-3	many	.	TRBJ1-2	TGTGCCATCAGTGAGTCTCAGGGACGCGGAGGCTACACCTTC	CAISESQGRGGYTF
TRBV7-2	many	.	TRBJ2-7	TGTGCCAGCAGCCCTCGGCGCGGGGCCTACGAGCAGTACTTC	CASSPRRGAYEQYF
TRBV19	many	.	TRBJ1-1	TGTGCCAGTAGTAATGGGGGTTCAACTTCGGGGACTGAAGCTTTCTTT	CASSNGGSTSGTEAFF
TRBV12-3/TRBV12-4	.	.	TRBJ1-1	TGTGCCAGCAGTTTAGGAGTGCTTGAAGCTTTCTTT	CASSLGVLEAFF
TRBV5-1	.	.	TRBJ1-2	TGCGCCAGCAGAGGGGAAGGAGGCTACACCTTC	CASRGEGGYTF
TRBV7-2	many	.	TRBJ2-7	TGTGCCAGCAGTTTGGGAGCCTACGAGCAGTACTTC	CASSLGAYEQYF
TRBV30	many	.	TRBJ1-5	TGTGCCTGGAGTACAGGGTATCAGCCCCAGCATTTT	CAWSTGYQPQHF
TRBV2	many	.	TRBJ2-5	TGTGCCAGCAGTTCAAGTGAGACCCAGTACTTC	CASSSSETQYF
TRBV12-3/TRBV12-4	.	TRBD1	TRBJ1-2	TGTGCCAGCACCCGGACAGGAGACTATGGCTACACCTTC	CASTRTGDYGYTF
TRBV7-3	many	.	TRBJ1-2	TGTGCCAGCAGCCACTCGTGGGGCAGTCCTTCTAACTATGGCTACACCTTC	CASSHSWGSPSNYGYTF
TRBV7-9	many	TRBD2	TRBJ2-7	TGTGCCAGCAGTCCTACTAGCGGGAGGGTCATCGAGCAGTACTTC	CASSPTSGRVIEQYF
TRBV20-1	once	.	TRBJ2-5	TGCAGTGTTCGGACGGAGGGGTACCAAGAGACCCAGTACTTC	CSVRTEGYQETQYF
TRBV19	many	.	TRBJ2-7	TGTGCCAGTAGTCCGCCAGGGGCCTTCTACGAGCAGTACTTC	CASSPPGAFYEQYF
TRBV2	many	.	TRBJ2-5	TGTGCCAGCAGGATAGGGACACCTCGAGTAGGGGGGACCCAGTACTTC	CASRIGTPRVGGTQYF
TRBV6-5	many	.	TRBJ1-2	TGTGCCAGCAGGCCCGGGGCAGGAGATGGCTACACCTTC	CASRPGAGDGYTF
TRBV20-1	many	TRBD1	TRBJ2-5	TGCAGTGCGGCGGACAGGCGCAAAGAGACCCAGTACTTC	CSAADRRKETQYF
TRBV20-1	many	.	TRBJ2-7	TGCAGTGCTAGAGGGGGCCTCGGGTACGAGCAGTACTTC	CSARGGLGYEQYF
TRBV6-5	many	.	TRBJ1-1	TGTGCCAGCAGTTACTCCGGCAGCCCTTGGGCTTTCTTT	CASSYSGSPWAFF
TRBV15	.	.	TRBJ1-2	TGTGCCACCAGCAGGAACAAACACCAGGGGGGCTACACCTTC	CATSRNKHQGGYTF
TRBV2	many	.	TRBJ1-2	TGTGCCAGCAACGGGGCTAGGCGCTTGGGCTACACCTTC	CASNGARRLGYTF
TRBV7-8	many	.	TRBJ2-2	TGTGCCAGCAGCTTACAGAGGCTGAACACCGGGGAGCTGTTTTTT	CASSLQRLNTGELFF